A selection of T cell receptor beta chains follows, all from one sample in a study of T cells in Graves' hyperthyroidism and ophthalmopathy. MiXCR was run by TCRdb on the multiplex PCR reads, yielding one entry per CDR3 protein. The sample carries fewer than 550,000 distinct CDR3 sequences, 15% to 17% recorded once. Sequencing was performed on blood. The receptors were sampled from a woman aged 18-35 years with Graves' hyperthyroidism. CDR3s include the opening cysteine and the closing phenylalanine or tryptophan. Fields, in order: D gene, J gene, clone size, V gene, CDR3 protein, CDR3 DNA. D genes are given only for firm matches. The listing skips clone size in some rows; elsewhere it reads once, few, many or a size class.

-,TRBJ2-1,many,TRBV6-1,CASSDGLGDPNEQFF,TGTGCCAGCAGTGACGGCCTAGGGGACCCAAATGAGCAGTTCTTC
-,TRBJ2-1,many,TRBV7-3,CASSLGPLSNEQFF,TGTGCCAGCAGCTTAGGACCTCTAAGCAATGAGCAGTTCTTC
TRBD2,TRBJ2-2,many,TRBV6-4,CASSVAGDTGELFF,TGTGCCAGCAGTGTAGCGGGAGACACCGGGGAGCTGTTTTTT
-,TRBJ1-5,few,TRBV10-2,CASTPGPYQPQHF,TGCGCCAGCACTCCAGGACCTTATCAGCCCCAGCATTTT
TRBD1,TRBJ2-7,many,TRBV12-5,CASGFDRGHEQYF,TGTGCTAGTGGTTTTGACAGGGGACACGAGCAGTACTTC
-,TRBJ1-2,many,TRBV5-1,CASSLAGSYGYTF,TGCGCCAGCAGCTTGGCGGGCAGCTATGGCTACACCTTC
-,TRBJ2-5,many,TRBV11-2,CASSFLGETQYF,TGTGCCAGCAGCTTTCTTGGGGAGACCCAGTACTTC
-,TRBJ1-2,many,TRBV12-3/TRBV12-4,CATARLRGRRSPYGYTF,TGTGCCACTGCGAGGTTACGGGGCAGGCGGTCCCCCTATGGCTACACCTTC
TRBD2,TRBJ2-1,-,TRBV9,CASSVGGTSGNEQFF,TGTGCCAGCAGCGTAGGCGGGACTAGCGGGAATGAGCAGTTCTTC
TRBD1,TRBJ1-5,-,TRBV12-5,CASGSWGTGVNQPQHF,TGTGCTAGTGGCTCGTGGGGAACAGGGGTGAATCAGCCCCAGCATTTT
-,TRBJ2-3,many,TRBV29-1,CSVSGVTQYF,TGCAGCGTTTCCGGTGTTACGCAGTATTTT
-,TRBJ1-2,many,TRBV5-1,CASSLGSEGYTF,TGCGCCAGCAGCTTGGGTAGTGAAGGCTACACCTTC
TRBD1,TRBJ1-4,many,TRBV5-5,CASSAGQLNEKLFF,TGTGCCAGCAGCGCGGGACAGCTTAATGAAAAACTGTTTTTT
-,TRBJ2-7,many,TRBV20-1,CSAFRRHYEQYF,TGCAGTGCTTTTCGACGGCACTACGAGCAGTACTTC
TRBD1,TRBJ2-5,-,TRBV28,CASSFGPGTVYFQETQYF,TGTGCCAGCAGTTTCGGTCCCGGGACAGTTTACTTCCAAGAGACCCAGTACTTC
TRBD1,TRBJ2-7,-,TRBV11-2,CPSSPPGQGYYEQYF,TGTCCCAGCAGCCCCCCGGGACAGGGGTACTACGAGCAGTACTTC
-,TRBJ2-1,few,TRBV4-2,CASSQVTNVAPRGDEQFF,TGTGCCAGCAGCCAAGTGACAAACGTAGCCCCTAGAGGGGATGAGCAGTTCTTC
-,TRBJ2-7,few,TRBV24-1,CAKPFMGGLWNEQYF,TGTGCCAAGCCTTTTATGGGGGGGCTATGGAACGAGCAGTACTTC
-,TRBJ1-1,many,TRBV5-1,CASSLRPVSEAFF,TGCGCCAGCAGCTTGAGGCCAGTTTCTGAAGCTTTCTTT
TRBD2,TRBJ2-7,-,TRBV11-1,CASTLTSGGVYEQYF,TGTGCCAGCACCCTAACCTCCGGGGGGGTCTACGAGCAGTACTTC
-,TRBJ2-7,-,TRBV7-6,CASSLSGDASYEQYF,TGTGCCAGCAGCCTCTCCGGGGACGCCTCCTACGAGCAGTACTTC
-,TRBJ2-1,many,TRBV15,CATSRDVVLGNKQFF,TGTGCCACCAGCAGAGATGTTGTCCTGGGCAATAAGCAGTTCTTC
-,TRBJ2-1,many,TRBV10-3,CAITLRSDSEQFF,TGTGCCATCACCCTACGTAGCGATAGTGAGCAGTTCTTC
-,TRBJ1-4,-,TRBV5-1,CASSLRASNEKLFF,TGCGCCAGCAGCTTGAGAGCTTCTAATGAAAAACTGTTTTTT
-,TRBJ2-5,many,TRBV6-4,CASSGRRVQVRETQYF,TGTGCCAGCAGTGGCCGACGGGTGCAAGTTCGAGAGACCCAGTACTTC
TRBD1,TRBJ2-1,few,TRBV29-1,CSVESGGKSNEQFF,TGCAGCGTTGAATCAGGGGGCAAAAGCAATGAGCAGTTCTTC
-,TRBJ1-1,-,TRBV19,CASSTFTGTGNTEAFF,TGTGCCAGTAGCACTTTCACCGGGACGGGGAACACTGAAGCTTTCTTT
-,TRBJ1-1,-,TRBV25-1,CASSEFPGPENTEAFF,TGTGCCAGCAGTGAATTTCCGGGGCCTGAAAACACTGAAGCTTTCTTT
TRBD2,TRBJ2-1,few,TRBV6-1,CASRVSGLAINEQFF,TGTGCCAGCAGAGTTTCGGGACTAGCAATCAATGAGCAGTTCTTC
-,TRBJ2-7,-,TRBV5-1,CASSLESNRDEQYF,TGCGCCAGCAGCTTGGAGTCGAACAGGGACGAGCAGTACTTC
-,TRBJ1-5,-,TRBV2,CASSAGAPNQPQHF,TGTGCCAGCAGTGCAGGGGCTCCCAATCAGCCCCAGCATTTT
-,TRBJ2-1,-,TRBV25-1,CASSEGGGLSYNEQFF,TGTGCCAGCAGTGAAGGAGGGGGCCTCTCCTACAATGAGCAGTTCTTC
TRBD1,TRBJ1-2,many,TRBV28,CASSSGGIYGYTF,TGTGCCAGCAGTTCAGGGGGCATCTATGGCTACACCTTC
TRBD2,TRBJ2-3,many,TRBV12-3/TRBV12-4,CASMGLAGGMDTQYF,TGTGCCAGCATGGGACTAGCGGGGGGGATGGATACGCAGTATTTT
TRBD2,TRBJ2-7,few,TRBV20-1,CSASLPLAGEAYEQYF,TGCAGTGCTTCACTACCTCTAGCGGGAGAGGCCTACGAGCAGTACTTC
-,TRBJ2-3,many,TRBV10-3,CAISEPWGGTDTQYF,TGTGCCATCAGTGAGCCGTGGGGTGGCACAGATACGCAGTATTTT
-,TRBJ2-2,many,TRBV30,CAWSNPGGTGELFF,TGTGCCTGGAGTAACCCCGGGGGAACCGGGGAGCTGTTTTTT
TRBD1,TRBJ2-3,many,TRBV24-1,CATSLADRLAGDTQYF,TGTGCCACCAGTCTGGCGGACAGGCTCGCGGGAGATACGCAGTATTTT
-,TRBJ1-5,many,TRBV18,CASSPGLPAHQPQHF,TGTGCCAGCTCACCAGGCCTACCCGCCCATCAGCCCCAGCATTTT
-,TRBJ2-7,-,TRBV20-1,CSAHRRGQEGYEQYF,TGCAGTGCCCACAGGAGAGGACAGGAGGGCTACGAGCAGTACTTC
TRBD1,TRBJ2-1,-,TRBV5-1,CASSRDRVGQDNEQFF,TGCGCCAGCAGCCGAGACAGGGTTGGTCAGGACAATGAGCAGTTCTTC
TRBD1,TRBJ1-1,many,TRBV6-1,CASSYRTGVNTEAFF,TGTGCCAGCAGTTACAGGACAGGGGTGAACACTGAAGCTTTCTTT
-,TRBJ2-7,-,TRBV12-5,CASGMSIHEQYF,TGTGCTAGCGGGATGAGTATCCACGAGCAGTACTTC
TRBD2,TRBJ2-5,many,TRBV6-1,CASSRTSGSWETQYF,TGTGCCAGCAGTCGAACTAGCGGGAGTTGGGAGACCCAGTACTTC
TRBD2,TRBJ2-2,-,TRBV12-3/TRBV12-4,CASIRGLATTNTGELFF,TGTGCCAGCATTAGAGGACTAGCCACAACGAACACCGGGGAGCTGTTTTTT
-,TRBJ2-1,many,TRBV6-1,CASRPTPYRGNEQFF,TGTGCCAGCAGACCCACTCCGTACCGGGGCAATGAGCAGTTCTTC
TRBD1,TRBJ1-2,-,TRBV6-5,CASSYSTGGGEGYTF,TGTGCCAGCAGTTACTCGACAGGGGGTGGGGAAGGCTACACCTTC
-,TRBJ2-1,many,TRBV11-2,CASSSPGLSSYNEQFF,TGTGCCAGCAGCTCACCCGGCCTGAGCTCCTACAATGAGCAGTTCTTC
TRBD1,TRBJ1-5,-,TRBV29-1,CSVGTGLGQPQHF,TGCAGCGTTGGGACAGGGTTGGGGCAGCCCCAGCATTTT
TRBD1,TRBJ2-7,many,TRBV6-6,CASSYSRTGIGIYEQYF,TGTGCCAGCAGTTACTCCCGGACAGGGATCGGAATCTACGAGCAGTACTTC
TRBD2,TRBJ2-1,-,TRBV28,CASQDSGGSSYNEQFF,TGTGCCAGCCAGGATAGCGGGGGGAGCTCCTACAATGAGCAGTTCTTC
-,TRBJ2-2,few,TRBV6-2/TRBV6-3,CASKTGTDTGELFF,TGTGCCAGCAAAACAGGGACGGACACCGGGGAGCTGTTTTTT
-,TRBJ1-2,few,TRBV12-3/TRBV12-4,CASSPQDPPGYGYTF,TGTGCCAGCAGCCCGCAGGACCCCCCGGGCTATGGCTACACCTTC
-,TRBJ1-4,-,TRBV4-1,CASSQDPGHLSATNEKLFF,TGCGCCAGCAGCCAAGATCCCGGACACCTCTCTGCAACTAATGAAAAACTGTTTTTT
-,TRBJ1-6,few,TRBV5-5,CASSSAADYNSPLHF,TGTGCCAGCTCGTCGGCAGCCGACTATAATTCACCCCTCCACTTT
-,TRBJ1-1,many,TRBV20-1,CSARPLGLNTEAFF,TGCAGTGCTAGGCCTCTAGGATTGAACACTGAAGCTTTCTTT
TRBD2,TRBJ2-5,many,TRBV11-2,CASSLELAGGLETQYF,TGTGCCAGCAGCTTAGAACTAGCGGGAGGGTTGGAGACCCAGTACTTC
-,TRBJ1-1,-,TRBV6-5,CASSYGSGTLKAFF,TGTGCCAGCAGTTACGGATCGGGCACTTTGAAAGCTTTCTTT
-,TRBJ2-3,-,TRBV12-3/TRBV12-4,CASTANRVSDTQYF,TGTGCCAGCACCGCCAACAGGGTTTCAGATACGCAGTATTTT
TRBD1,TRBJ1-2,-,TRBV6-2/TRBV6-3,CASSFIRTGGAGYTF,TGTGCCAGCAGTTTCATTAGGACAGGGGGCGCCGGCTACACCTTC